The present entry profiles one T cell receptor beta chain with its context. Antigen specificity is unknown. Data came from immunoSEQ multiplex PCR; TCRdb stores just in-frame clones and leaves some out. This table holds about 990,000 clones, 78% found once. The sample is drawn from a study of shared clonotypes between healthy human individuals. About the study: Each donor had three CD4 naive, three CD4 memory, two CD8 naive and one CD8 memory plate.

Study-level results: In contrast to clonotypes shared by all four donors, non-shared clonotypes had lower generation probabilities.

V lost 2 bases to trimming and J lost 3 bases, with 7 bases between them. CDR1 MDHEN and CDR2 SYDVKM come from the germline V gene. The CDR3 spans 13 residues. The clonotype was recovered from a man younger than 35 in good health. Some clones in this sample may be carry-over from other donors' samples. The sample consisted of memory CD4+ T cells from PBMCs. Subset described: CD45RA-negative fraction. This chain uses TRBV28 with TRBJ2-5, with no clear D. This chain's CDR3 is CASSLTGEETQYF. As DNA, the CDR3 is TGTGCCAGCAGTTTAACCGGAGAAGAGACCCAGTACTTC.